Following are 20 T cell receptor beta chains from one sample sequenced in a study of STAT5B mutations in CD4+ large granular lymphocyte leukemia. Libraries were prepared by immunoSEQ multiplex PCR; TCRdb keeps only in-frame clonotypes and omits some of them. In the table there are just under 20,000 clones, approximately 84% of which are singletons. Sequencing was carried out using CD4+ T cells from blood buffy coats. The receptors come from a human donor in good health.

CDR3 nucleotide sequence: TGTGCCTGGAGTATAGTGGGATACGAGCAGTACTTC. Translation gives CAWSIVGYEQYF. The rearrangement uses TRBV30 and TRBJ2-7, with D uncertain. The V end lost 2 bases, the J end lost 4 bases, and 9 bases lay between the germline ends. The length of the CDR3 is 12 residues. Germline loops: CDR1 GTSNPN, CDR2 SVGIG (reference sequence).

The chain employs TRBV7-8 and TRBJ1-2, with D possibly matching TRBD1 (6 bases). Germline V gives CDR1 SGHVS, CDR2 FQNEAQ. This CDR3 comprises 15 residues. V shed 5 bases and J shed 1 base, with 14 bases lying between them. The CDR3 protein is CASSLGGLGNYGYTF. DNA of the CDR3: TGTGCCAGCAGCCTCGGGGGGCTGGGTAACTATGGCTACACCTTC.

This clone was recorded a few times. This chain links TRBV25-1 with TRBJ1-1; D call uncertain. CDR3 length: 11 amino acids. Germline V CDR1 and CDR2: MGHDK, SYGVNS. V was pared by 7 bases and J by 1 base, with 4 bases between. Here the CDR3 reads CASMWNTEAFF. In nucleotides, the CDR3 is TGTGCCAGCATGTGGAACACTGAAGCTTTCTTT.

The chain employs TRBV6-1 and TRBJ2-7; 9 bases align to TRBD1. In germline, CDR1 is MNHNS, CDR2 SASEGT. This CDR3 comprises 14 residues. Trimming took 9 bases from V and 4 from J; bases not matched to a gene: 10. This CDR3 is CASRDRGSGYEQYF. The CDR3 coding sequence is TGTGCCAGTAGAGACAGGGGGTCGGGGTACGAGCAGTACTTC.

This chain links TRBV18 with TRBJ2-7; TRBD1 agrees at 7 bases. The CDR3 consists of 14 residues. In germline, CDR1 is KGHSH, CDR2 LQKENI. V dropped 3 bases and J dropped 0; count of bases not matched to a gene: 2. In DNA form, the CDR3 reads TGTGCCAGCTCACCCGGGACAGACTCCTACGAGCAGTACTTC. Translating it yields CASSPGTDSYEQYF.

The chain has TRBV6-5 and TRBJ2-7; 8 bases match TRBD1. The V segment lost 6 bases and the J segment 4 bases; nucleotides outside the gene matches: 5. Germline CDR1 MNHEY, CDR2 SVGAGI. The CDR3 contains 13 residues. CDR3 in DNA: TGTGCCAGCAGCCGGACAGGGACTTACGAGCAGTACTTC. Its protein product is CASSRTGTYEQYF.

This clone was observed once. V is TRBV14 and J is TRBJ1-1, with D unresolved. The CDR3 sequence is 11 residues long. The V gene's germline CDR1 is SGHDN and CDR2 FVKESK. Trimming stripped 2 bases from V and 8 bases from J, with 6 bases between. In nucleotides, the CDR3 is TGTGCCAGCAGCCAAAGGTGGGAAGCTTTCTTT. Protein: CASSQRWEAFF.

The V gene is TRBV18, the J gene TRBJ1-4; D is possibly TRBD1 (5 bases). V was pared by 3 bases and J by 8 bases, with 19 bases between. The CDR3 contains 16 residues. Germline-derived CDR1 and CDR2 are KGHSH and LQKENI. The CDR3 nucleotides read TGTGCCAGCTCACCCCCCGTTCGCAGGGAAGGGGAAAAACTGTTTTTT. It translates to CASSPPVRREGEKLFF.

This clone occurred once. This chain links TRBV19 with TRBJ1-2; D not resolved. This CDR3 has 12 amino acids. Trimming took off 11 bases at V and 8 bases at J, with 18 bases between the two ends. Per germline, CDR1 LNHDA and CDR2 SQIVND (reference sequence). The CDR3 DNA follows: TGTGCCGCCTTCCGGGCGCCGGAGGGCTACACCTTC. Its protein is CAAFRAPEGYTF.

This chain uses TRBV27 with TRBJ1-1; weak D call: TRBD1 (5 bases). The V gene's germline CDR1 is MNHEY and CDR2 SMNVEV (reference sequence). The germline V and J ends were trimmed by 4 bases and 5 bases, with 8 bases remaining between them. The CDR3 has 12 amino acids. CDR3: CASSSRATEAFF. CDR3 DNA: TGTGCCAGCAGTTCCAGGGCAACTGAAGCTTTCTTT.

This chain links TRBV11-2 with TRBJ1-1; D unclear. V lost 0 bases and J lost 1, with 6 bases in between. Germline assignment: CDR1 SGHAT and CDR2 FQNNGV. This CDR3 is 14 amino acids long. The DNA of the CDR3 is TGTGCCAGCAGCTTAGACGGGAAGAACACTGAAGCTTTCTTT. Its protein is CASSLDGKNTEAFF.

This clone came up a few times. V is TRBV30 and J is TRBJ1-1; no clear D. Trimming left V 2 bases short and J 7 bases short, with 11 bases between. Germline V gene sequence: CDR1 GTSNPN, CDR2 SVGIG (reference sequence). The length of the CDR3 is 12 residues. CDR3 residues: CAWSFNWGEAFF. The DNA for the CDR3 is TGTGCCTGGAGTTTTAACTGGGGTGAAGCTTTCTTT.

The chain's CDR3 is CASSSSGGGASYGYTF. The DNA of the CDR3 is TGTGCCAGCAGCTCTTCGGGGGGGGGCGCATCTTATGGCTACACCTTC. The genes are TRBV5-6 and TRBJ1-2; D possibly corresponds to TRBD1 (6 bases). Germline V gene data show CDR1 as SGHDT and CDR2 as YYEEEE. The CDR3 has 16 amino acids. V lost 3 bases to trimming and J lost 5 bases, with 20 bases between them.

The V and J genes are TRBV7-2 and TRBJ2-4; D is ambiguous. The V and J ends lost 5 bases and 15 bases respectively, with 14 bases between them. This CDR3 contains 11 residues. Germline V gene data show CDR1 as SGHTA and CDR2 as FQGNSA. The CDR3 spells CASSLTFQWYF. The DNA of the CDR3 is TGTGCCAGCAGCCTGACCTTTCAGTGGTACTTC. Filled out from reference TRBV7-2 and TRBJ2-4, the complete variable domain reads GAGVSQSPSNKVTEKGKDVELRCDPISGHTALYWYRQSLGQGLEFLIYFQGNSAPDKSGLPSDRFSAERTGGSVSTLTIQRTQQEDSAVYLCASSLTFQWYFGAGTRLSVL.

The chain has TRBV30 and TRBJ2-1; 7 bases agree with TRBD2. The junction had 6 bases not matched to a gene; V was cut back by 2 bases and J by 8 bases. The germline gives CDR1 GTSNPN, CDR2 SVGIG (reference sequence). This CDR3 is 13 amino acids long. For the CDR3, the DNA is TGTGCCTGGAGTAGGGAGGGCCGGCATGAGCAGTTCTTC. Translating gives CAWSREGRHEQFF.

The V call is TRBV11-2, the J call TRBJ1-5; D is undetermined. Germline V gives CDR1 SGHAT, CDR2 FQNNGV. CDR3 length equals 13 residues. V was cut by 1 base and J by 5 bases, with 6 bases left in between. CDR3: CASSLGRDQPQHF. Written as DNA, the CDR3 is TGTGCCAGCAGCTTAGGGCGGGATCAGCCCCAGCATTTT.

V and J are TRBV6-6 and TRBJ1-2; tentatively, D is TRBD1 (5 bases). The CDR3 runs 13 residues. V lost 0 bases, J lost 7 bases, and 9 bases lay in between. Germline V CDR1 and CDR2: MNHNY, SVGAGI (reference sequence). This CDR3 is CASSYSGVRGYTF. In DNA, the CDR3 is TGTGCCAGCAGTTACTCGGGGGTCCGTGGCTACACCTTC.

The chain joins TRBV27 to TRBJ2-1; D is unresolved. Per germline, CDR1 MNHEY and CDR2 SMNVEV (reference sequence). The CDR3 length is 11 residues. V shed 2 bases and J shed 7 bases, with 3 bases lying between them. Written as DNA, the CDR3 is TGTGCCAGCAGTTTAAGGAATGAGCAGTTCTTC. Amino acid sequence: CASSLRNEQFF.

V gene TRBV5-5 combines with J gene TRBJ1-2, with 7 positions matching TRBD1. This CDR3 has 13 amino acids. Per germline, CDR1 SGHKS and CDR2 YYEKEE (reference sequence). V trimming: 2 bases; J trimming: 8 bases; junction bases outside the gene matches: 6. CDR3 sequence: CASSLRQGSGYTF. Here the CDR3 DNA reads TGTGCCAGCAGCTTAAGACAGGGTAGCGGCTACACCTTC.

The rearrangement joins TRBV19 to TRBJ2-2; D is ambiguous. The CDR3 totals 13 residues. V lost 5 bases and J 5 bases, leaving 9 bases between the germline ends. Germline CDR1 is LNHDA and CDR2 is SQIVND (reference sequence). The chain's CDR3 is CASSPPPTGELFF. The CDR3 coding sequence is TGTGCCAGTAGTCCTCCTCCGACCGGGGAGCTGTTTTTT.